A selection of T cell receptor beta chains follows, all from one sample in a study of cytomegalovirus exposure and HLA in healthy donors. Sequencing was performed with immunoSEQ multiplex PCR; in TCRdb, only in-frame clones are kept and a portion is missing. This sample has under 200,000 clones; about 80% occur once, and the top ten carry about 2%. The sample comprised PBMCs. The receptor set was obtained from a woman younger than 45 in good health and CMV-seropositive. CDR3s include the opening cysteine and the closing phenylalanine or tryptophan. D genes are given only for firm matches. Clone sizes are given selectively: once, few, many, or a class where the clone is expanded.

clone_size: -; v_call: TRBV25-1; d_call: -; j_call: TRBJ2-7; cdr3_nt: TGTGCCAGCAGTGATCGGTATTCCTACGAGCAGTACTTC; cdr3_aa: CASSDRYSYEQYF
clone_size: -; v_call: TRBV7-8; d_call: TRBD1; j_call: TRBJ1-4; cdr3_nt: TGTGCCAGCAGCTTGGACTTGGGACAGGGGGTTGAAAAACTGTTTTTT; cdr3_aa: CASSLDLGQGVEKLFF
clone_size: once; v_call: TRBV15; d_call: TRBD1; j_call: TRBJ2-1; cdr3_nt: TGTGCCACCAGCAGAGGAAGGGGACAGGGCGGAAGTAAGAATGAGCAGTTCTTC; cdr3_aa: CATSRGRGQGGSKNEQFF
clone_size: -; v_call: TRBV7-2; d_call: -; j_call: TRBJ2-3; cdr3_nt: TGTGCCAGCAGCGCAGGGGGGGATACGCAGTATTTT; cdr3_aa: CASSAGGDTQYF
clone_size: -; v_call: TRBV5-1; d_call: TRBD2; j_call: TRBJ2-3; cdr3_nt: TGCGCCAGCAAGAAGGGTCTAGCGGATTTCACAGATACGCAGTATTTT; cdr3_aa: CASKKGLADFTDTQYF
clone_size: few; v_call: TRBV30; d_call: -; j_call: TRBJ1-2; cdr3_nt: TGTGCCTGGAGTGTACAGGTCGCTCGGGTGGGGGGCTACACCTTC; cdr3_aa: CAWSVQVARVGGYTF
clone_size: -; v_call: TRBV12-5; d_call: TRBD1; j_call: TRBJ1-2; cdr3_nt: TGTGCTAGTGGTTTGTGGGAGACAGGGGATGGCTACACCTTC; cdr3_aa: CASGLWETGDGYTF
clone_size: once; v_call: TRBV5-4; d_call: TRBD2; j_call: TRBJ2-3; cdr3_nt: TGTGCCAGCAGCTCCTCTAGCGGGGGAATAGATACGCAGTATTTT; cdr3_aa: CASSSSSGGIDTQYF
clone_size: -; v_call: TRBV6-5; d_call: TRBD1; j_call: TRBJ2-1; cdr3_nt: TGTGCCAGCAGTCAGGGGACAGGAGCATACAATGAGCAGTTCTTC; cdr3_aa: CASSQGTGAYNEQFF
clone_size: -; v_call: TRBV7-8; d_call: -; j_call: TRBJ2-5; cdr3_nt: TGTGCCAGCAGCATGGGGACACCCTGGGAGACCCAGTACTTC; cdr3_aa: CASSMGTPWETQYF
clone_size: once; v_call: TRBV4-2; d_call: -; j_call: TRBJ2-7; cdr3_nt: TGTGCCAGCAGCCAAACGGGGAGCGAGCAGTACTTC; cdr3_aa: CASSQTGSEQYF
clone_size: -; v_call: TRBV7-9; d_call: -; j_call: TRBJ2-1; cdr3_nt: TGTGCCAGCAGCTCCCGACAGGTCTCCTACAATGAGCAGTTCTTC; cdr3_aa: CASSSRQVSYNEQFF
clone_size: -; v_call: TRBV10-3; d_call: TRBD1; j_call: TRBJ1-1; cdr3_nt: TGTGCCATCAGTGATATAACAGGGGGCAGAGGAGCTTTCTTT; cdr3_aa: CAISDITGGRGAFF
clone_size: -; v_call: TRBV5-5; d_call: -; j_call: TRBJ1-1; cdr3_nt: TGTGCCAGCAGCTTGGAGGTGACAGTTGAAGCTTTCTTT; cdr3_aa: CASSLEVTVEAFF
clone_size: -; v_call: TRBV7-9; d_call: -; j_call: TRBJ2-5; cdr3_nt: TGTGCCAGCAGCTTAGCTCCGGGCTGGACTTTCCAAGAGACCCAGTACTTC; cdr3_aa: CASSLAPGWTFQETQYF
clone_size: -; v_call: TRBV5-1; d_call: -; j_call: TRBJ2-1; cdr3_nt: TGCGCCAGCAGCTTGGAACCGGGGGGCAACAATGAGCAGTTCTTC; cdr3_aa: CASSLEPGGNNEQFF
clone_size: -; v_call: TRBV19; d_call: -; j_call: TRBJ1-1; cdr3_nt: TGTGCCAGTAGTATAATGAGATGGGACACGAACACTGAAGCTTTCTTT; cdr3_aa: CASSIMRWDTNTEAFF
clone_size: -; v_call: TRBV7-2; d_call: TRBD1; j_call: TRBJ1-5; cdr3_nt: TGTGCCAGCAGCTTAGATGCAGGGGGAGCTCAGCCCCAGCATTTT; cdr3_aa: CASSLDAGGAQPQHF
clone_size: -; v_call: TRBV7-9; d_call: TRBD1; j_call: TRBJ1-2; cdr3_nt: TGTGCCAGCAGCTTCGGACAGGGGGGGAGTGGCTACACCTTC; cdr3_aa: CASSFGQGGSGYTF
clone_size: once; v_call: TRBV28; d_call: TRBD1; j_call: TRBJ2-7; cdr3_nt: TGTGCCAGCACCCCTGGGGGACAGGCTTCCTACGAGCAGTACTTC; cdr3_aa: CASTPGGQASYEQYF
clone_size: -; v_call: TRBV4-3; d_call: TRBD1; j_call: TRBJ2-6; cdr3_nt: TGCGCCAGCAGCCAAGGGGGACAGGCTGGGGCCAACGTCCTGACTTTC; cdr3_aa: CASSQGGQAGANVLTF
clone_size: -; v_call: TRBV13; d_call: TRBD2; j_call: TRBJ2-1; cdr3_nt: TGTGCCAGCACCCCCGCCGAGGGAGGGCCTGGCAATGAGCAGTTCTTC; cdr3_aa: CASTPAEGGPGNEQFF